The text below deals with one T cell receptor (beta chain). Categorization into cohorts depended on clinical history that participants reported. The record originates from a study of blood T cell repertoires in COVID-19. Study-wide context: Acute-phase and convalescent COVID-19 samples originated in the United States, Italy and Spain.

V was pared by 7 bases and J by 2 bases, with 12 bases between. Germline-derived CDR1 and CDR2 are SNHLY and FYNNEI. This CDR3 is built from 13 residues. In the original workflow: Estimates of nucleated cell counts were drawn from the amplification of reference gene primers. Using immunoSEQ multiplex PCR, the repertoire was profiled, and TCRdb retains in-frame clones only, with some absent. That table furnishes V, J and clone size, whereas the DNA furnished D and trimming. The sample contains around 200,000 clones, approximately 81% of which appear only once. Sample: PBMCs or T cells enriched from blood (not recorded which). The clonotype was recovered from a man in his forties who had recovered from COVID-19. V gene TRBV2 combines with J gene TRBJ2-7, with D unresolved. The CDR3 nucleotides read TGTGCCAGCAAAAGGAGTATGGCCTACGAGCAGTACTTC. Translated, it gives CASKRSMAYEQYF.